The entry that follows covers one TCR beta chain sequence. Its specificity is not known. The source material, RNA transcripts, was used to amplify TCR beta CDR3 regions. A first-round RT-PCR of the TCR CDR3 used the HTBI primer set. One entry per CDR3 protein results from TCRdb running MiXCR on the multiplex PCR reads. The sample carries hundreds of thousands of distinct CDR3 sequences, 46% recorded once. The data derive from a study of T cells in Graves' hyperthyroidism and ophthalmopathy. The V gene's germline CDR1 is SNHLY and CDR2 FYNNEI. Trimming removed 3 bases at V and 7 bases at J, with 9 bases between. The CDR3 length is 13 residues. Study observations and caveats: A model built on 13 V-J features separated ophthalmopathy from stable hyperthyroidism. Blood also showed most of the thyroid clonotypes that were expanded above 0.001. Ophthalmopathy prediction by the model preceded onset by a median about 6 months.

The TCR sequence derives from a woman aged 18-29 years with Graves' hyperthyroidism. What was sequenced was peripheral blood or thyroid tissue (not recorded which). The genes are TRBV2 and TRBJ1-4; D possibly corresponds to TRBD1 (5 bases). CDR3 loop: CASSEGDREKLFF. CDR3 sequence (DNA): TGTGCCAGCAGTGAGGGGGACCGTGAAAAACTGTTTTTT.